Presented here are 5 T cell receptor beta chains from one specimen sequenced in a study of vaccination effects on CD4 cells after COVID-19. These TCRs are of unknown antigen specificity. The authors isolated CD4+ T cells after ten to eleven days of culture. Everyone in the study got two shots of either the BNT162b2 or mRNA-1273 vaccine. The protocol was immunoSEQ multiplex PCR, while the TCRdb copy is restricted to in-frame clones and leaves out a portion. The data hold tens of thousands of clones, with roughly 73% observed a single time. The specimen comprised CD4+ T cells from PBMCs cultured without peptide, sampled after COVID-19 vaccination. These receptor sequences come from a human donor who received a COVID-19 vaccine.

The chain joins TRBV2 to TRBJ1-3, with 7 nucleotides matching TRBD1. The J segment lost 1 base and the V segment lost 8 bases, leaving 14 bases of the junction unmatched. The CDR3 covers 17 residues. Germline V lookup: CDR1 SNHLY, CDR2 FYNNEI. The CDR3 bases are TGTGCCAGCGGATCCGAGGGGGGACAGCCATCTGGAAACACCATATATTTT. Encoded protein: CASGSEGGQPSGNTIYF.

This clone was seen only once. The rearrangement uses TRBV10-3 and TRBJ2-3; D call uncertain. Trimming cost V 3 bases and J 0 bases, with 10 bases left between them. This CDR3 is built from 15 residues. Germline-derived CDR1 and CDR2 are ENHRY and SYGVKD. The CDR3 region is CAISDPAGSTDTQYF. DNA of the CDR3: TGTGCCATCAGTGACCCGGCTGGCAGCACAGATACGCAGTATTTT.

The DNA for the CDR3 is TGTGCCAGCAGCTTACAGGGTTCAAATCCGGGGGGCGGAAAACTGTTTTTT. It is translated as CASSLQGSNPGGGKLFF. J is TRBJ1-4 and V is TRBV5-6, with D maybe TRBD1 (6 bases). The CDR3 is made up of 17 amino acids. CDR1 and CDR2 from the germline V gene are SGHDT and YYEEEE. Trimming left V 2 bases short and J 10 bases short, with 24 bases between.

This clone has more than one count but fewer than ten. CDR3 sequence: CASSWGGPSSNQPQHF. In DNA form, the CDR3 reads TGTGCCAGCAGCTGGGGGGGACCTAGTAGCAATCAGCCCCAGCATTTT. The genes are TRBV6-6 and TRBJ1-5, with D maybe TRBD1 (5 bases). This CDR3 has 16 residues. Trimming removed 6 bases from V and 0 bases from J, with 15 bases in between. Germline CDR1 and CDR2: MNHNY and SVGAGI (reference sequence).

This chain connects TRBV19 to TRBJ2-1; the match to TRBD1 covers 7 bases. The CDR3 sequence is 16 residues long. The ends lost 3 bases at V and 0 bases at J; junction bases unmatched: 5. The germline CDR1 and CDR2 sequences are LNHDA and SQIVND (reference sequence). CDR3 protein: CASSMMTGSSYNEQFF. The CDR3 nucleotides are TGTGCCAGTAGTATGATGACAGGGAGCTCCTACAATGAGCAGTTCTTC.